The subject of this entry is one TCR beta chain. The antigen remains undetermined. Some clones are missing from TCRdb's copy, which holds only in-frame ones; the method was immunoSEQ multiplex PCR. Here the sample spans tens of thousands of clones, 70% to 90% being singletons. The sample originates from a study of OX40 agonist ivuxolimab in advanced cancers. Study background: Dose-escalation patients were diagnosed with hepatocellular carcinoma, melanoma, renal cell cancer or head and neck cancer. Patients with prior anti-PD-1, anti-PD-L1 or anti-CTLA-4 therapy were eligible; approximately 40% had some.

Study conclusions and caveats: At doses 0.1 to 3.0 mg/kg, CD4+ and CD8+ clones expanded. CD8+ T cells showed, on average, more clonal expansion than CD4+ cells.

Germline values: CDR1 KGHSH, CDR2 LQKENI. The CDR3 sequence is 15 residues long. The junction had 2 bases not matched to a gene; V was cut back by 5 bases and J by 0 bases. This chain joins TRBV18 and TRBJ2-4, with 9 bases that match TRBD1. This clonotype originated in an adult with an advanced solid tumor such as melanoma, head and neck, liver or kidney cancer. The sequencing here drew on CD4+ or CD8+ T cells sorted from blood, taken in a trial of the OX40 agonist ivuxolimab. CDR3 amino acids: CASSTGGLAKNIQYF. As DNA, the CDR3 is TGTGCCAGCTCAACAGGGGGCTTAGCCAAAAACATTCAGTACTTC.